This TCR beta chain was documented in a study of shared clonotypes between healthy human individuals. TCRdb's copy holds only in-frame clones and misses some; the assay was immunoSEQ multiplex PCR. Among 1,500,000 or so clones listed, over 95% were seen once. Germline V gene sequence: CDR1 KGHSH, CDR2 LQKENI. This CDR3 is 17 amino acids long. The V end was cut by 0 bases, the J end by 1 base, with 14 bases between. For this clone: The antigen is unknown.

CD4+ cells were split into CD45RA+ naive and CD45RA-negative memory subsets. Study conclusions and caveats: Clonotypes not shared had lower generation probabilities than those common to all four donors. Rarefaction gave evidence that sorted-subset sequencing remained incomplete despite large depth. Around 5.3% of naive CD4 clonotypes were shared across a few donors.

The chain combines TRBV18 with TRBJ2-3; D remains ambiguous. The TCR comes from a man aged 30-40 years in good health. Sequenced material: naive CD4+ T cells sorted from blood. Described subset: CD45RA+ positively selected. CDR3: CASSPPSHEAGTDTQYF. The CDR3 DNA is TGTGCCAGCTCACCACCGTCACACGAGGCCGGCACAGATACGCAGTATTTT.